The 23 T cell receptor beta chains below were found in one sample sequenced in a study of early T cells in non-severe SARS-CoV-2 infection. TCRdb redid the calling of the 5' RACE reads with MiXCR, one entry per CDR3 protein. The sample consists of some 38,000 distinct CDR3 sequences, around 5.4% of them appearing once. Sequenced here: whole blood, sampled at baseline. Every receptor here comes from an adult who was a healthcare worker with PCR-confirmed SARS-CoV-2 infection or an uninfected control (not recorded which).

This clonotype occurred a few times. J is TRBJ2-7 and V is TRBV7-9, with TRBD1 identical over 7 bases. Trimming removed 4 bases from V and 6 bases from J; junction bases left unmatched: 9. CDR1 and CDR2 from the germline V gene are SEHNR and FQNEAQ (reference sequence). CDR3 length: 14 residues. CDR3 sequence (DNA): TGTGCCAGCAGCTGGGGTACAGGGGAAAGCGAGCAGTACTTC. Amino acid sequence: CASSWGTGESEQYF.

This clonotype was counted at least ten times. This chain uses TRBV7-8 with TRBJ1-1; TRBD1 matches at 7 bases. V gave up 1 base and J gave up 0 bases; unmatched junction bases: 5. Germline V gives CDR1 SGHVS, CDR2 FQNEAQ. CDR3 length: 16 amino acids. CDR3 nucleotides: TGTGCCAGCAGCTTAGAGGGGGCGCGTGTGAACACTGAAGCTTTCTTT. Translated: CASSLEGARVNTEAFF.

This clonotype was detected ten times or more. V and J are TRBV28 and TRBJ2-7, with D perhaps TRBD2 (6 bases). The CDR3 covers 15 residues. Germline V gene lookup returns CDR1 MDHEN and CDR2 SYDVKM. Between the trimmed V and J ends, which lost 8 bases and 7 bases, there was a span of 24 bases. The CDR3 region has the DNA TGTGCCAGCCGATTTACCGGGACTCGTTCTTTGGAGCAGTACTTC. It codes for CASRFTGTRSLEQYF.

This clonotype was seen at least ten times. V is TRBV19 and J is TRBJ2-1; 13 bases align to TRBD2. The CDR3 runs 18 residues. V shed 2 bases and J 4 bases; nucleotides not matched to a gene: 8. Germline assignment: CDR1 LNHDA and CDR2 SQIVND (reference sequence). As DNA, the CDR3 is TGTGCCAGTAGTATAAGGACTAGCGGGAGTCTTGGATACAATGAGCAGTTCTTC. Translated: CASSIRTSGSLGYNEQFF.

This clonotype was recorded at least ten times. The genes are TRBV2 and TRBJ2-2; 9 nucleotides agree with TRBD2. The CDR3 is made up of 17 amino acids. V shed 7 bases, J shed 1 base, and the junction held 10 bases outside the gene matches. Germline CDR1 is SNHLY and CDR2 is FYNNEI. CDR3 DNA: TGTGCCAGCATGGGCGGGAGGGCCTCTTTGAACACCGGGGAGCTGTTTTTT. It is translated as CASMGGRASLNTGELFF.

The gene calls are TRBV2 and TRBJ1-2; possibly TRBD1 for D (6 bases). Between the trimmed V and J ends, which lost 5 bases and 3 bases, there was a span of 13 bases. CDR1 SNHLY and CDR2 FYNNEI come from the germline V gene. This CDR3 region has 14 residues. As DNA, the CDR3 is TGTGCCAGCAGTTCCAGGACAGCAGACTATGGCTACACCTTC. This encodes CASSSRTADYGYTF. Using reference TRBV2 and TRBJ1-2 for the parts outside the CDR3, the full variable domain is EPEVTQTPSHQVTQMGQEVILRCVPISNHLYFYWYRQILGQKVEFLVSFYNNEISEKSEIFDDQFSVERPDGSNFTLKIRSTKLEDSAMYFCASSSRTADYGYTFGSGTRLTVV.

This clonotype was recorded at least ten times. The CDR3 sequence: CSAPGAGGQETQYF. CDR3 sequence (DNA): TGCAGTGCTCCCGGGGCGGGGGGTCAAGAGACCCAGTACTTC. The chain uses TRBV20-1 and TRBJ2-5, with TRBD2 matching 8 bases. Germline CDR1 reads DFQATT; CDR2 reads SNEGSKA (reference sequence). CDR3 length: 14 residues. V lost 5 bases, J lost 2 bases, and 7 bases stayed unmatched.

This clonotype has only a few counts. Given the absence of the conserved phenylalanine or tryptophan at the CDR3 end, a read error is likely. CDR3 loop: CASSTRTGTGQGTQYL. The CDR3 DNA follows: TGTGCCAGCAGCACACGAACCGGGACCGGCCAGGGGACCCAGTACTTA. This chain uses TRBV7-2 with TRBJ2-5, with D tentatively TRBD1 or TRBD2 (5 bases each). CDR1 is SGHTA and CDR2 is FQGNSA in the germline V gene. V lost 5 bases to trimming and J lost 7 bases, with 23 bases between them. The CDR3 loop spans 16 amino acids.

The CDR3 DNA reads as TGCGCCAGCAGCCGTTTGACCGGCCTAAGAAACACCATATATTTT. Protein sequence: CASSRLTGLRNTIYF. The V gene is TRBV10-2, the J gene TRBJ1-3, with D unclear. V lost 6 bases, J lost 5 bases, and 17 bases lay in between. Germline V gene sequence: CDR1 WSHSY, CDR2 SAAADI. The CDR3 is 15 amino acids.

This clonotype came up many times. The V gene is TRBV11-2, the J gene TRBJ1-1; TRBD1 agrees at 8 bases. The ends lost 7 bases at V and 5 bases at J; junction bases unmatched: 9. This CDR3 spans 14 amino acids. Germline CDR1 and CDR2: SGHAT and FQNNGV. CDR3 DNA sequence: TGTGCCAGCACCACGAGACGACAGGGGACTGAAGCTTTCTTT. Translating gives CASTTRRQGTEAFF.

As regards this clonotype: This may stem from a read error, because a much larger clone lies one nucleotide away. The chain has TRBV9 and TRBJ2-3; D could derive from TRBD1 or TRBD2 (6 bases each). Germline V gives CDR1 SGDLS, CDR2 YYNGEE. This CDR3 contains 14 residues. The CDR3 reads CASSVGGGPDTRYF. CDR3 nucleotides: TGTGCCAGCAGCGTAGGAGGGGGGCCAGATACGCGGTATTTT. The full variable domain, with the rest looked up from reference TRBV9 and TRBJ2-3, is DSGVTQTPKHLITATGQRVTLRCSPRSGDLSVYWYQQSLDQGLQFLIQYYNGEERAKGNILERFSAQQFPDLHSELNLSSLELGDSALYFCASSVGGGPDTRYFGPGTRLTVL.

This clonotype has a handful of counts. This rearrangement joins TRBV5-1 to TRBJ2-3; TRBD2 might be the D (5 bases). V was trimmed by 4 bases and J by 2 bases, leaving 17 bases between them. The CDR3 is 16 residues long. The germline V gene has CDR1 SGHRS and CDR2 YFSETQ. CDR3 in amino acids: CASSRAAEIPTDTQYF. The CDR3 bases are TGCGCCAGCAGCCGGGCAGCGGAAATTCCCACAGATACGCAGTATTTT.

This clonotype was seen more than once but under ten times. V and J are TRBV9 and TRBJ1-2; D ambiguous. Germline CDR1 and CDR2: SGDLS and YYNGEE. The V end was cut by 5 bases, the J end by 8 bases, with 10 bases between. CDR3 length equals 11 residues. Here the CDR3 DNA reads TGTGCCAGCAGGGGCGTGGAGGGCTACACCTTC. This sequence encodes CASRGVEGYTF. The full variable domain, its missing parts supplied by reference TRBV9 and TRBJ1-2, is DSGVTQTPKHLITATGQRVTLRCSPRSGDLSVYWYQQSLDQGLQFLIQYYNGEERAKGNILERFSAQQFPDLHSELNLSSLELGDSALYFCASRGVEGYTFGSGTRLTVV.

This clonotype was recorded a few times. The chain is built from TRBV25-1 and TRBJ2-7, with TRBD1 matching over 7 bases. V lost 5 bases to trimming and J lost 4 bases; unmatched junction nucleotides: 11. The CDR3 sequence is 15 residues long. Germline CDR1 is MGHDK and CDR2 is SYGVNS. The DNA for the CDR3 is TGTGCCAGCAGTTCAAGGGGGCGAGGGGTATACGAGCAGTACTTC. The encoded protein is CASSSRGRGVYEQYF.

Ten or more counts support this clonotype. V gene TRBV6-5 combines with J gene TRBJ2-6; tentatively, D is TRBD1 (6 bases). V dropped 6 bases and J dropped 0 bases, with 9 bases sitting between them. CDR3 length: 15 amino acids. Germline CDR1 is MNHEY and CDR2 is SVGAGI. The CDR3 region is CASSRQDSGANVLTF. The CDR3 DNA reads TGTGCCAGCAGCCGACAGGACTCTGGGGCCAACGTCCTGACTTTC.

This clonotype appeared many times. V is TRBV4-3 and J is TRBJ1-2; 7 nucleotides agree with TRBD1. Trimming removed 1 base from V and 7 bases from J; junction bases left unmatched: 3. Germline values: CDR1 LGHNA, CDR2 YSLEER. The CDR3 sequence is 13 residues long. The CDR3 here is CASSQANRGGYTF. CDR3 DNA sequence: TGCGCCAGCAGCCAAGCAAACAGGGGTGGCTACACCTTC.

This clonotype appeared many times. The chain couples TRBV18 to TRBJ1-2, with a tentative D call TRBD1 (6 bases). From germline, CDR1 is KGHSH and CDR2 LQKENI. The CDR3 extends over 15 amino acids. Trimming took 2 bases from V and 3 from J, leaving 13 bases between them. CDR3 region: CASSPGGLPDYGYTF. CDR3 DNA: TGTGCCAGCTCACCAGGGGGCTTACCCGACTATGGCTACACCTTC.

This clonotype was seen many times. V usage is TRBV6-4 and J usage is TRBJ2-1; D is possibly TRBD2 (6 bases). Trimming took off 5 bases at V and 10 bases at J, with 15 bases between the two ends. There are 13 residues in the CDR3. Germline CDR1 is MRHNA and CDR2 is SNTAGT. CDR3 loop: CASSRDFRGEQFF. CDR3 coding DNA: TGTGCCAGCAGTAGGGACTTCCGAGGCGAGCAGTTCTTC.

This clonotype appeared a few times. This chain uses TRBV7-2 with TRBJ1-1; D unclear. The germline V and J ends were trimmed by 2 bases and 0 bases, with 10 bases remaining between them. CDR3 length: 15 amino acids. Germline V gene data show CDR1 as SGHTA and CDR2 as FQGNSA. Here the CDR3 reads CASSLTNQLNTEAFF. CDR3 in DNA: TGTGCCAGCAGCTTAACAAATCAGCTGAACACTGAAGCTTTCTTT.

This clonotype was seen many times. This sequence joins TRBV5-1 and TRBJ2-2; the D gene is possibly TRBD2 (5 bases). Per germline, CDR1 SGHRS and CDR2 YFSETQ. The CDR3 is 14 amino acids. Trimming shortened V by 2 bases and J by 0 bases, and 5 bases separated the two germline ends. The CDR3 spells CASSLLANTGELFF. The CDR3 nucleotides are TGCGCCAGCAGCTTACTAGCGAACACCGGGGAGCTGTTTTTT.

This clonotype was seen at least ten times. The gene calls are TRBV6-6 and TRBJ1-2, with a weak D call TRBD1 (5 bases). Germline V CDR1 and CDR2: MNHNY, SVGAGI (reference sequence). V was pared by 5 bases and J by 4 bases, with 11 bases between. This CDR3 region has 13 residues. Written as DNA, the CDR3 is TGTGCCAGCAGTAGTGGCAGGGCCTATGGCTACACCTTC. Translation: CASSSGRAYGYTF.

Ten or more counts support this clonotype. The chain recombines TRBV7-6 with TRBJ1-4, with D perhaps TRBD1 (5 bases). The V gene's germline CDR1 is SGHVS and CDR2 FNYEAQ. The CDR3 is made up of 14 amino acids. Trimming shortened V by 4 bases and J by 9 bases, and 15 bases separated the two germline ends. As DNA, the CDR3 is TGTGCCAGCAGCTCTGGTCCAGGGCGACAAAAACTGTTTTTT. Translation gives CASSSGPGRQKLFF.

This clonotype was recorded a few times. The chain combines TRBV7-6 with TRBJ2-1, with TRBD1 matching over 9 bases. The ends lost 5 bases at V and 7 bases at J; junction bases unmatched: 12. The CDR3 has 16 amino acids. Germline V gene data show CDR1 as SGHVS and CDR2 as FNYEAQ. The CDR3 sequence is CASSLPRDRVDNEQFF. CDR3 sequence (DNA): TGTGCCAGCAGCCTTCCCCGGGACAGGGTGGATAATGAGCAGTTCTTC.